This TCR beta chain emerged from a study of shared clonotypes between healthy human individuals (dated by TCRdb to 2018 to 2020). For context, the study as a whole: The cohort included three men and two women between 18 and 49 years of age. Per donor, three plates each were used for CD4 naive and CD4 memory, two for CD8 naive, and one for CD8 memory. Libraries were prepared and TCR repertoires were sequenced by different laboratories using diverse techniques, in order to increase sequencing depth and limit assay-specific biases. Between about 0.94 and 8.9 billion PBMCs per donor were obtained by leukapheresis. Blood TCR repertoires of a handful of healthy adults were deeply sequenced to estimate repertoire size and the extent of clonotype sharing between individuals.

Donors were healthy HIV-negative adults with no recently reported acute infections or vaccinations. Only Caucasian adults living in Nashville, Tennessee, USA were represented among the donors. CD4+ T cells were enriched by magnetic negative selection, after which naive cells were positively selected on CD45RA and the negative fraction was taken as the memory subset. After blood collection by leukapheresis, PBMCs were isolated using Ficoll-Histopaque density gradient centrifugation and then cryopreserved in the vapor phase of liquid nitrogen. Analytical flow cytometry was used to check the purity and quantity of each magnetically sorted T cell population. Genomic DNA was isolated from each sorted fraction and quantified by UV absorbance on a Nanodrop 2000c. General study outcomes and caveats: Compared with non-shared clonotypes, clonotypes shared by all four sorted-subset donors had higher generation probabilities. Even with the large sequencing depth, rarefaction of the sorted-subset datasets indicated that sequencing was incomplete. Because the study included a small number of donors, the genetic and exposure-history diversity represented was limited. Sharing across a handful of donors was observed for about 5% of naive CD4, over 3% of naive CD8, about 2.5% of memory CD4, and approximately 0.41% of memory CD8 clonotypes. Based on pairwise subsampling, the degree of clonotype sharing among donors was expected to be affected by sequencing depth. Naive subsets generally had larger estimated clonotype richness than memory subsets did. Sampling was limited to blood, and TCR repertoires in tissue likely differ from TCR repertoires in blood.

Using the deep immunoSEQ assay, multiplex PCR amplified TCR CDR3 regions from genomic DNA. Extracted genomic DNA from each cell subset was distributed evenly across all wells of several immunoSEQ 96-well plates, and each plate was treated as a replicate. For sorted subsets, roughly 200 ng genomic DNA, equal to 30,000 or so T cell genomes, was loaded into each replicate PCR. The purified libraries were quantified using a Qubit 3.0 fluorometer, sized with a Bioanalyzer 2100, and then quantified again using the KAPA Library Quantification kit. A separate single-read 150-cycle Illumina NextSeq 550 flow cell was used to sequence each immunoSEQ 96-well plate. Under the source paper's analysis protocol: The immunoSEQ output contained only junctional sequences without quality scores, so filtering could not match that applied to full-length reads. Sequences were annotated with PyIR, a Python wrapper for IgBLAST v1.9, and V/J genes and CDR3 were assigned using IMGT germline references. Reads were removed for weak V/J assignments (E-value above 1e-6), missing CDR3, stop codons, out-of-frame junctions, or ambiguous translated residues. V3J clonotypes were defined by identical inferred V gene, J gene, and CDR3 amino acid sequence. Percentage overlap between repertoires was computed as shared unique clonotypes divided by the size of the smaller repertoire. Richness of each repertoire was evaluated using RTK rarefaction, the Chao1 estimator, and Recon v2.1 estimates of unobserved clonotypes. Generation probabilities for all TCRbeta clonotypes obtained by the gDNA method from a handful of donors were computed using OLGA. TCRdb took this table from immuneACCESS and kept in-frame rearrangements with V and J called. Such tables lack part of the clones; where checked against another copy, unresolved V genes explain under half of the gap, and the rest is unexplained. Clone size and the V and J calls come from that table; the DNA yielded D and trimming. Counted in this sample were over a million clones; around 76% of them appeared once. The ten largest make up about 1.5% of the sample.

Measured from the cysteine to the phenylalanine, the CDR3 is 13 residues long. The read is trimmed to its CDR3 DNA, 39 bases read in frame from base 1. Between the V and J ends, shortened by 4 bases and 6 bases respectively, the junction contains 13 bases. The CDR1 and CDR2 encoded by the germline V gene (reference sequence) are GTSNPN and SVGIG. With respect to this clone: Its antigen remains undetermined. Per-nucleotide qualities are absent, and no much larger clonotype sits a single base away.

The sample comprised memory CD4+ T cells sorted from blood. The cell subset or site label here, explained by the study, means: CD45RA-negative fraction. This TCR came from a man aged 18 to 35 in good health. This sequence uses TRBV30 and TRBJ1-5, and perhaps TRBD1 as D gene, on 6 matching bases. The sequenced DNA is TGTGCCTGGAACCGGGACATCGGTCAGCCCCAGCATTTT. Its product reads: CAWNRDIGQPQHF.